Detailed here is one T cell receptor (beta chain). Because the CDR3's place on the DNA is in doubt, the DNA is left out and the CDR3 is given as listed by TCRdb. Donors had localized lung adenocarcinoma, a non-small cell lung cancer. This sample was taken from a study of CD4 and CD8 cells across lung adenocarcinoma regions. The CDR3 is 15 residues long, counting both termini. The germline V gene has CDR1 MNHEY and CDR2 SMNVEV (reference sequence). In TCRdb, the PCR reads were re-called with MiXCR into one record per CDR3 protein. The table lists some 6,900 distinct CDR3 sequences, 40% to 60% of them singletons.

The rearrangement joins TRBV27 to TRBJ2-3; TRBD1 reflects the table's D call only, with no check against the DNA. This sequence was found in a female donor with lung adenocarcinoma. The CD4 and CD8 labels of this study may be unreliable. The sequenced sample consisted of CD4+ T cells from the center of a lung tumor. The CDR3 loop reads CARGFGAGGTETQYF.